Listed below are T cell receptor beta chains from one sample, sequenced in a study. TCRdb reprocessed the RT-PCR reads with MiXCR, giving one entry per CDR3 protein. The repertoire holds 650,000 to 800,000 distinct CDR3 sequences, with approximately 15% as singletons. Sequencing was done on a sample of memory CD4+ T cells from blood. The receptors originated from a female donor in good health, serving as a healthy control. The CDR3 runs from the conserved cysteine through the conserved F or W. Fields, in order: J gene, V gene, clone size, D gene, CDR3 DNA, CDR3 protein. D genes are given only for firm matches. The size field is filled for only some rows; it gives once, few, many or a size class.

>TRBJ2-5|TRBV9|.|TRBD1
TGTGCCAGCAGCGTATTGGGACAGGGGCAAGAGACCCAGTACTTC
CASSVLGQGQETQYF
>TRBJ2-2|TRBV12-3/TRBV12-4|few|TRBD1
TGTGCCAGCAGTTTTTTTACAGGGGGTTTGACCGGGGAGCTGTTTTTT
CASSFFTGGLTGELFF
>TRBJ2-7|TRBV4-1|.|.
TGCGCCAGCAGCCAAGCCGTGGGGCTCCTCTACGAGCGGTACTTC
CASSQAVGLLYERYF
>TRBJ2-3|TRBV5-1|.|TRBD2
TGCGCCAGCAGCTTGGGACAGCGGGAGGTAGATACGCAGTATTTT
CASSLGQREVDTQYF
>TRBJ2-3|TRBV7-2|many|TRBD2
TGTGCCAGCAGCTTACAGGCTAGCGGGAGAGTAAAGGATACGCAGTATTTT
CASSLQASGRVKDTQYF
>TRBJ1-5|TRBV3-1|.|.
TGTGCCAGCAGCCAAACACCCTCACAGGGTAGTCATTTT
CASSQTPSQGSHF
>TRBJ2-7|TRBV18|.|.
TGTGCCAGCTCACCACAACACCGGGGCTACGAGCAGTACTTC
CASSPQHRGYEQYF
>TRBJ2-1|TRBV5-1|.|TRBD1
TGCGCCAGCAGCTTCGGACAGGGGGACGATGAGCAGTTCTTC
CASSFGQGDDEQFF
>TRBJ1-5|TRBV7-9|.|.
TGTGCCAGCAGCTTAGCACAGGGACCCCAGCATTTT
CASSLAQGPQHF
>TRBJ2-3|TRBV7-2|.|.
TGTGCCAGCAGCCCCCCCCGGTCCAATTCTCCTAGCACAGATACGCAGTATTTT
CASSPPRSNSPSTDTQYF
>TRBJ2-1|TRBV29-1|many|.
TGCAGCGCCAGGCAGGTGAATGAGCAGTTCTTC
CSARQVNEQFF
>TRBJ2-7|TRBV12-3/TRBV12-4|few|TRBD2
TGTGCCAGCAGTTTAGGTATTAGCGGGACGTACGAGCAGTACTTC
CASSLGISGTYEQYF
>TRBJ1-1|TRBV7-9|many|.
TGTGCCAGCAGCTTGGCCGGTGAAGCTTTCTTT
CASSLAGEAFF
>TRBJ2-7|TRBV11-1|few|TRBD1
TGTGCCAGCAGCCCTCACCCGGGACAGTCTTACGAGCAGTACTTC
CASSPHPGQSYEQYF
>TRBJ2-1|TRBV20-1|many|TRBD2
TGCAGTGCCGCCCCCGGGACTACGATTAATGAGCAGTTCTTC
CSAAPGTTINEQFF
>TRBJ2-7|TRBV6-2/TRBV6-3|few|.
TGTGCCAGCAGTCCGCGAATCAAGCAGTACTTC
CASSPRIKQYF
>TRBJ2-4|TRBV12-3/TRBV12-4|.|TRBD1
TGTGCCAGCAGTTTAGGACCGGGACAGGGGATAGCCAAAAACATTCAGTACTTC
CASSLGPGQGIAKNIQYF
>TRBJ1-1|TRBV20-1|.|TRBD1
TGCAGTGTTCCGACAGGGGGCAACACTGAAGCTTTCTTT
CSVPTGGNTEAFF
>TRBJ2-1|TRBV6-6|many|.
TGTGCCAGCAGCCGGCAGAGCTACAATGAGCAGTTCTTC
CASSRQSYNEQFF
>TRBJ1-5|TRBV7-2|many|TRBD1
TGTGCCAGCAGCCGCCGCACTGGACAGGGCTTAAATCAGCCCCAGCATTTT
CASSRRTGQGLNQPQHF
>TRBJ2-7|TRBV6-2/TRBV6-3|.|.
TGTGCCAGCACTCTACAGGGTACAGTATACGAGCAGTACTTC
CASTLQGTVYEQYF
>TRBJ2-2|TRBV7-2|.|TRBD2
TGTGCCAGCAGCTTAAGGCCTAGCGGGAACACCGGGGAGCTGTTTTTT
CASSLRPSGNTGELFF
>TRBJ1-6|TRBV7-6|.|.
TGTGCCAGCAGCGTGTTACCGGACCCCCAAGATTCACCCCTCCACTTT
CASSVLPDPQDSPLHF
>TRBJ2-3|TRBV7-6|few|TRBD2
TGTGCCAGCAGCTTAGTAGGGACTAGGCCGGGAGATACGCAGTATTTT
CASSLVGTRPGDTQYF
>TRBJ2-4|TRBV2|.|.
TGTGCCAGCAGTGAAGGGACTGAGGACATTCAGTACTTC
CASSEGTEDIQYF
>TRBJ2-7|TRBV5-1|.|.
TGCGCCAGCAGCGGCGGGACGGGAGAGCAGTACTTC
CASSGGTGEQYF
>TRBJ1-6|TRBV20-1|few|.
TGCAGTGCTAGAGGGGACGGAAATTCACCCCTCCACTTT
CSARGDGNSPLHF
>TRBJ2-5|TRBV6-1|few|.
TGTGCCAGCAGTGAAGCGAAAGGGGGGCTCCGGGACCAGTACTTC
CASSEAKGGLRDQYF
>TRBJ1-2|TRBV7-2|few|.
TGTGCCAGCAGCGCCGACCGTTTGGGTCCTGCTCATGGCTACACCTTC
CASSADRLGPAHGYTF
>TRBJ1-1|TRBV6-2/TRBV6-3|few|.
TGTGCCAGCAGTTGGGAGTATGAAGCTTTCTTT
CASSWEYEAFF
>TRBJ1-4|TRBV7-9|few|.
TGTGCCAGCAGGGGGGACACCGCAAAACTGTTTTTT
CASRGDTAKLFF
>TRBJ1-1|TRBV7-8|few|.
TGTGCCAGCAGCTTAATGGATCAAAAAGCTTTCTTT
CASSLMDQKAFF
>TRBJ2-3|TRBV20-1|many|TRBD2
TGCAGTGCTAGAGATGTGTCTTGGACTAGCGGGAGTGAGGCGCAGTATTTT
CSARDVSWTSGSEAQYF
>TRBJ2-5|TRBV11-2|.|.
TGTGCCAGCAGCCCCCTCGAAAACCAAGAGACCCAGTACTTC
CASSPLENQETQYF
>TRBJ2-1|TRBV18|few|.
TGTGCCAGCTCAGAAGCAATATCTTTAACGGGAAACAATGAGCAGTTCTTC
CASSEAISLTGNNEQFF
>TRBJ2-5|TRBV5-1|many|.
TGCGCCAGCAGCTTGAATGCGGGACAAGAGACCCAGTACTTC
CASSLNAGQETQYF
>TRBJ2-1|TRBV7-8|.|TRBD2
TGTGCCAGCAGTTCCGGGACTAGCGGGAGACCCGGGTACAATGAGCAGTTCTTC
CASSSGTSGRPGYNEQFF
>TRBJ2-7|TRBV18|many|.
TGTGCCAGCACGGCCCTTAGAGACTACGAGCAGTACTTC
CASTALRDYEQYF
>TRBJ2-1|TRBV7-3|.|TRBD2
TGTGCCAGCAGCTTAGCCGCTAGCGGGATTGATGAGCAGTTCTTC
CASSLAASGIDEQFF
>TRBJ2-1|TRBV5-1|few|TRBD1
TGCGCCAGCAGCATTACCTGGACAGGGGCGAATGAGCAGTTCTTC
CASSITWTGANEQFF
>TRBJ2-1|TRBV20-1|few|TRBD2
TGCAGTGCTAGAGACGCGGGAGGGCCAAGAAACAATGAGCAGTTCTTC
CSARDAGGPRNNEQFF
>TRBJ1-1|TRBV7-9|few|.
TGTGCCAGCAGCTTCGAGGGAATAGGGACTGAAGCTTTCTTT
CASSFEGIGTEAFF
>TRBJ1-5|TRBV7-2|.|.
TGTGCCAGCAGCCGGCAGTGGGGCGATAGCAATCAGCCCCAGCATTTT
CASSRQWGDSNQPQHF
>TRBJ2-3|TRBV7-2|many|TRBD2
TGTGCCAGCAGCCTCTTCGGACTAGCGGGAGGCACAGATACGCAGTATTTT
CASSLFGLAGGTDTQYF
>TRBJ2-3|TRBV4-2|.|TRBD2
TGTGCCAGCAGCCAAGATCCTAGCGGGAGTCCCACAGATACGCAGTATTTT
CASSQDPSGSPTDTQYF
>TRBJ2-2|TRBV6-4|few|.
TGTGCCAGCAGTGAAGGTTGGGGGACCGGGGAGCTGTTTTTT
CASSEGWGTGELFF
>TRBJ1-2|TRBV19|.|TRBD1
TGTGCCAGTAGTACTATCCGGGACAGCTGGTATGGCTACACCTTC
CASSTIRDSWYGYTF
>TRBJ2-7|TRBV20-1|few|TRBD2
TGCAGTGCCAGGGACTACAGGTGGTACGAGCAGTACTTC
CSARDYRWYEQYF